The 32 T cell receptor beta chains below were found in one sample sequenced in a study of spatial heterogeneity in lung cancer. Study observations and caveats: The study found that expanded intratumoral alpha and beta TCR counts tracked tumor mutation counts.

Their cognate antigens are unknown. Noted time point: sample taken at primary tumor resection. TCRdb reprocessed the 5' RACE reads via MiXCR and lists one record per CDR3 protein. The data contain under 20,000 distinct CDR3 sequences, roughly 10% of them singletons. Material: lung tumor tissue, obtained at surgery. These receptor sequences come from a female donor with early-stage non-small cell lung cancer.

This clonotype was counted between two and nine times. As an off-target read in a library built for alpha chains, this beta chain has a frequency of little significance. The CDR3 reads CASSIGPSQETQYF. The CDR3 nucleotides are TGTGCCAGTAGTATAGGCCCCTCCCAAGAGACCCAGTACTTC. The chain combines TRBV19 with TRBJ2-5, with D hard to call. V gave up 1 base and J gave up 1 base, with 7 bases separating them. CDR3 length: 14 amino acids. CDR1 and CDR2 (germline): LNHDA, SQIVND (reference sequence).

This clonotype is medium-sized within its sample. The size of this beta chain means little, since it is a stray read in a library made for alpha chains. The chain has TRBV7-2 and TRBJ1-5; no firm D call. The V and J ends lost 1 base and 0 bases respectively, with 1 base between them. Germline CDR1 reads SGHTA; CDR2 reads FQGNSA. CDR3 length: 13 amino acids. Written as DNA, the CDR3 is TGTGCCAGCAGCTTAGATAGCAATCAGCCCCAGCATTTT. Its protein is CASSLDSNQPQHF.

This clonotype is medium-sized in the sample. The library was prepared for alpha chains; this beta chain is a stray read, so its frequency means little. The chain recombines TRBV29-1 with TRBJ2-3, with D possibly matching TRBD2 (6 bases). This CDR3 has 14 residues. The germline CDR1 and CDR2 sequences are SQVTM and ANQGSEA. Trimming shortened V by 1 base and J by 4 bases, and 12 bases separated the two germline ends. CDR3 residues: CSVEGGPGADTQYF. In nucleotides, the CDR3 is TGCAGCGTTGAAGGAGGACCGGGGGCAGATACGCAGTATTTT.

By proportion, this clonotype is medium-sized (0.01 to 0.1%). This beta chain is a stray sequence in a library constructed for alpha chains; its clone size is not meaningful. CDR3 amino acids: CASSLRTGGADTQYF. The CDR3 DNA reads as TGTGCCAGCAGTCTTCGGACAGGGGGCGCAGATACGCAGTATTTT. This chain connects TRBV12-3 or TRBV12-4 to TRBJ2-3; 11 bases are shared with TRBD1. With V trimmed by 5 bases and J by 4 bases, 5 bases remained unmatched. There are 15 residues in the CDR3.

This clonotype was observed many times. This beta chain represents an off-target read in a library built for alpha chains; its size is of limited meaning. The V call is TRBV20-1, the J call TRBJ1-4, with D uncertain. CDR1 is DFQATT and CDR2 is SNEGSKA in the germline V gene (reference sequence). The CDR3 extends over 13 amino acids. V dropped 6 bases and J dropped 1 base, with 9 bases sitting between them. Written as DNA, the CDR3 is TGCAGTGCACTAGACCAAACTAATGAAAAACTGTTTTTT. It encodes CSALDQTNEKLFF.

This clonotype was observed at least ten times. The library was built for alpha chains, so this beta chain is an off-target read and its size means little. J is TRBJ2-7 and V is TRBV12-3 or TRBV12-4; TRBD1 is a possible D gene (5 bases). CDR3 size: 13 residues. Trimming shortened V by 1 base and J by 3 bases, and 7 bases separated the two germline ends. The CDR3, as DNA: TGTGCCAGCAGTTTAGGACAGAGCTACGAGCAGTACTTC. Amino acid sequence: CASSLGQSYEQYF.

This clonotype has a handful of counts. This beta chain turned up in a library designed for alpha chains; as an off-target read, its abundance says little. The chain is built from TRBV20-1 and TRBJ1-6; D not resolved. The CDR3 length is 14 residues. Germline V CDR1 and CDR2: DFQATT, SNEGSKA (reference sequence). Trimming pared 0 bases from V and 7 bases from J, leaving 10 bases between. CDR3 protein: CSARDSNSNSPLHF. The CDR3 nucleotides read TGCAGTGCTAGAGACTCGAATTCGAATTCACCCCTCCACTTT.

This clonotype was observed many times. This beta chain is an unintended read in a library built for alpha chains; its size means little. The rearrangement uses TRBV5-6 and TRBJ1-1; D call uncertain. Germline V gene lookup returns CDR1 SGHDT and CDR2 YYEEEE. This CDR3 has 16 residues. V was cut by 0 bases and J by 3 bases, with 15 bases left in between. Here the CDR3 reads CASSLAGRPADTEAFF. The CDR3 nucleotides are TGTGCCAGCAGCTTGGCCGGACGCCCTGCGGACACTGAAGCTTTCTTT.

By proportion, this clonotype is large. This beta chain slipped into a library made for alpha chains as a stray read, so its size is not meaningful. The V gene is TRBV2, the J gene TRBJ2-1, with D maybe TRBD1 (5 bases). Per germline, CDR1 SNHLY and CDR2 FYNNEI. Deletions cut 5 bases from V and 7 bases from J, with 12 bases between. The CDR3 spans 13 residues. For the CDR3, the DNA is TGTGCCAGCAGTCTGCAGGGTATGAATGAGCAGTTCTTC. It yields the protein CASSLQGMNEQFF.

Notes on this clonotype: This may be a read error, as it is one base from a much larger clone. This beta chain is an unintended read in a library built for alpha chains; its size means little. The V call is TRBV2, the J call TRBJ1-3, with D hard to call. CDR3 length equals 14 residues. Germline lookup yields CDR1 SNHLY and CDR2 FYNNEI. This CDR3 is CASSEELAGNTLYF. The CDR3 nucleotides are TGTGCCAGCAGTGAAGAATTAGCTGGAAACACCTTATATTTT. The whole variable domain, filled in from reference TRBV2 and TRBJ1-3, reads EPEVTQTPSHQVTQMGQEVILRCVPISNHLYFYWYRQILGQKVEFLVSFYNNEISEKSEIFDDQFSVERPDGSNFTLKIRSTKLEDSAMYFCASSEELAGNTLYFGEGSWLTVV.

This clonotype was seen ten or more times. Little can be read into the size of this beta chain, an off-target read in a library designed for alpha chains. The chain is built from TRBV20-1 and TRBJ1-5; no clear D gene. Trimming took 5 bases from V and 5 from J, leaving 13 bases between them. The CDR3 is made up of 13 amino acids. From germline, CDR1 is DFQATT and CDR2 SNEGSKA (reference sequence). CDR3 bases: TGCAGTGCTTGTTTTGGGATCGATCAGCCCCAGCATTTT. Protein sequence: CSACFGIDQPQHF.

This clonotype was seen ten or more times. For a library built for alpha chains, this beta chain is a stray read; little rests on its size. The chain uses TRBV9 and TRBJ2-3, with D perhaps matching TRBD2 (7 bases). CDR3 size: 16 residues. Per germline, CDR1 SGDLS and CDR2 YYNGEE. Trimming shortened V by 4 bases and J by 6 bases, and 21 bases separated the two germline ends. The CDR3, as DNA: TGTGCCAGCAGCCCTTCTGGGGGGGGGCCTCCGGATACGCAGTATTTT. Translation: CASSPSGGGPPDTQYF. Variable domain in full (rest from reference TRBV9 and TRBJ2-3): DSGVTQTPKHLITATGQRVTLRCSPRSGDLSVYWYQQSLDQGLQFLIQYYNGEERAKGNILERFSAQQFPDLHSELNLSSLELGDSALYFCASSPSGGGPPDTQYFGPGTRLTVL.

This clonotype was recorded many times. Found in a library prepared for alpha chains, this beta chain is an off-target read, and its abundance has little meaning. CDR3 loop: CASSLNRNTGELFF. The CDR3 coding sequence is TGTGCCAGCAGTTTAAACAGAAACACCGGGGAGCTGTTTTTT. V is TRBV12-3 or TRBV12-4 and J is TRBJ2-2; no firm D call. The V end lost 2 bases, the J end lost 2 bases, and 6 bases lay between the germline ends. The CDR3 runs 14 residues.

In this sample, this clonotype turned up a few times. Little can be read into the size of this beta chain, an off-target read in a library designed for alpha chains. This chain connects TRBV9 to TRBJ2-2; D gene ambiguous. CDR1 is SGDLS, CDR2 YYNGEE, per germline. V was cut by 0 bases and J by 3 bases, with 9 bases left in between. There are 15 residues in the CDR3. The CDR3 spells CASSVGQVDTGELFF. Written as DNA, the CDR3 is TGTGCCAGCAGCGTAGGGCAGGTGGACACCGGGGAGCTGTTTTTT.

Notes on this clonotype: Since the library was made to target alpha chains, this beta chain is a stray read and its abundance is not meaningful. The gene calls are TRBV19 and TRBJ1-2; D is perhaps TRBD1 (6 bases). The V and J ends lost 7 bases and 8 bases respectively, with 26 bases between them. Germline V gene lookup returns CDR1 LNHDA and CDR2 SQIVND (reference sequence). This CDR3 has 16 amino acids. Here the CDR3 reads CASTSDHRGPLAGYTF. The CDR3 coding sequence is TGTGCCAGTACTTCTGACCATCGGGGGCCCTTAGCCGGCTACACCTTC.

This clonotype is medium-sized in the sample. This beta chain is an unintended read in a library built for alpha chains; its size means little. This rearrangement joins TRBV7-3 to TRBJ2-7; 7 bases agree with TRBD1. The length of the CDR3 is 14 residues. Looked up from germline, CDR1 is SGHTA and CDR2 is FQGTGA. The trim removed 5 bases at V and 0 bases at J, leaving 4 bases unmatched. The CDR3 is CASSPGQYSYEQYF. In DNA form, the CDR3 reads TGTGCCAGCAGCCCGGGACAGTACTCCTACGAGCAGTACTTC.

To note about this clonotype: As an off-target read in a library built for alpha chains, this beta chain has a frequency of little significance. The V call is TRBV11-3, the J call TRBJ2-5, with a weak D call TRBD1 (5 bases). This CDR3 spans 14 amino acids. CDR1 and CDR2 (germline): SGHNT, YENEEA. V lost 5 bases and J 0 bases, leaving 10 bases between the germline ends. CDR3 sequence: CASSLGADQETQYF. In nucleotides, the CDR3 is TGTGCCAGCAGCCTAGGGGCGGACCAAGAGACCCAGTACTTC.

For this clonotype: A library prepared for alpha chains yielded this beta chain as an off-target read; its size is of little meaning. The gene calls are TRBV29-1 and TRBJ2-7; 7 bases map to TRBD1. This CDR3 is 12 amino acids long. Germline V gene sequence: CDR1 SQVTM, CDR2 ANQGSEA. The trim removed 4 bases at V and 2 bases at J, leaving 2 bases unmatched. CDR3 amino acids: CSVVTGAYEQYF. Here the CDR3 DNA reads TGCAGCGTTGTAACAGGGGCCTACGAGCAGTACTTC.

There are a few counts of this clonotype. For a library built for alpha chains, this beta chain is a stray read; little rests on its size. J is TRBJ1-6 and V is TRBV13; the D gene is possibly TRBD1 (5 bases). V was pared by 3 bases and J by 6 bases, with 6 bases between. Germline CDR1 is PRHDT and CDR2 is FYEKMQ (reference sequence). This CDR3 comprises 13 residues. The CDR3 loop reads CASSLQGNSPLHF. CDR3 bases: TGTGCCAGCAGCTTGCAGGGTAATTCACCCCTCCACTTT.

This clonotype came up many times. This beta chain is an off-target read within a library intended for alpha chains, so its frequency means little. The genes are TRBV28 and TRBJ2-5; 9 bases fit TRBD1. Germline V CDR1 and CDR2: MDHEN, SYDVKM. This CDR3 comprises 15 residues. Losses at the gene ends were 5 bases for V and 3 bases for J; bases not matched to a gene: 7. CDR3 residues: CASSPHRTGEETQYF. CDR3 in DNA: TGTGCCAGCAGTCCCCACCGGACAGGGGAAGAGACCCAGTACTTC.

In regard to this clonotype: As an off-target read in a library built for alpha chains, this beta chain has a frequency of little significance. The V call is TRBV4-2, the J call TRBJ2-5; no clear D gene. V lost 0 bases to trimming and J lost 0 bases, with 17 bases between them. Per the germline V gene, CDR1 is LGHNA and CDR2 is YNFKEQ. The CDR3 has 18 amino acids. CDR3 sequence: CASSQERTGGKYQETQYF. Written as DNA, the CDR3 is TGTGCCAGCAGCCAAGAAAGGACGGGTGGAAAGTACCAAGAGACCCAGTACTTC.

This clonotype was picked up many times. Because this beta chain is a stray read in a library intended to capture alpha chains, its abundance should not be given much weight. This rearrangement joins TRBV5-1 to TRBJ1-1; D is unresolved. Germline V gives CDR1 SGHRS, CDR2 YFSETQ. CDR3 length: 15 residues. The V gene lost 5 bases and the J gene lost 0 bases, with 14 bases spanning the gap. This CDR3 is CASRFGGGMNTEAFF. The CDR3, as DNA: TGCGCCAGCAGGTTCGGAGGTGGAATGAACACTGAAGCTTTCTTT.

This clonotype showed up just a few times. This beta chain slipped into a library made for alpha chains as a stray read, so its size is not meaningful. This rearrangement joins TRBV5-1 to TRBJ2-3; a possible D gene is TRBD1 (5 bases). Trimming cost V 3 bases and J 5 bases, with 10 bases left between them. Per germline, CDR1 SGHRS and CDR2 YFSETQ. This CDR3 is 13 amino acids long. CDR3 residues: CASSSLQEDTQYF. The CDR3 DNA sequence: TGCGCCAGCAGCTCCCTACAGGAAGATACGCAGTATTTT.

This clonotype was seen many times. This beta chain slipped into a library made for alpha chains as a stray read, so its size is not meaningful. CDR3 bases: TGTGCCAGCAGTTCCCTGCGCGGTGGCTACACCTTC. Protein sequence: CASSSLRGGYTF. The chain is built from TRBV12-3 or TRBV12-4 and TRBJ1-2, with D hard to call. Trimming took 4 bases from V and 7 from J, leaving 10 bases between them. The CDR3 extends over 12 amino acids.

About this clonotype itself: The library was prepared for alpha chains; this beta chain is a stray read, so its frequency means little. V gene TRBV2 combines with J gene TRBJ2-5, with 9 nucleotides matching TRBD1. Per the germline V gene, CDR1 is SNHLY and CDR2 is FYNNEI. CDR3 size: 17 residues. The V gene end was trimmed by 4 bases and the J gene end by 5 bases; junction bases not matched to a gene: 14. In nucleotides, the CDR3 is TGTGCCAGCAGTGGGGACAGGGAGGCGGGGAGCGGCGAGACCCAGTACTTC. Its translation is CASSGDREAGSGETQYF.

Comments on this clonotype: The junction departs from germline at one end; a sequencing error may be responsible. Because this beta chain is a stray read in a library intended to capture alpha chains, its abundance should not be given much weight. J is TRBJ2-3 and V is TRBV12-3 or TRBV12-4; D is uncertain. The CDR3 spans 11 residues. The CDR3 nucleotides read TGTGTCAGCACCTCGGCGGATACGCAGTATTTT. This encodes CVSTSADTQYF.

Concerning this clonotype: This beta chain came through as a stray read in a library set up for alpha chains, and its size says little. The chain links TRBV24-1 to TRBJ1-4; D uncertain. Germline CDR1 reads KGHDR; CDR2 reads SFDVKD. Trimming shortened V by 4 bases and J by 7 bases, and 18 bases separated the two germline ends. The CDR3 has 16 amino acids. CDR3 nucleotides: TGTGCCACCAGTGACCCTTCCCTGGGAACCGGTGAAAAACTGTTTTTT. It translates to CATSDPSLGTGEKLFF.

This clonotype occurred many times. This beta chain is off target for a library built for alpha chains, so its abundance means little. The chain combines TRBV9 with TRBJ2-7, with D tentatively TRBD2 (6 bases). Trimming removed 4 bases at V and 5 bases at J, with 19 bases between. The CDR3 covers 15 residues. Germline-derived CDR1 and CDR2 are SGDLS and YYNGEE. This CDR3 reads CASSPLGGYLDEQYF. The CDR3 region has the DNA TGTGCCAGCAGCCCCCTAGGAGGGTACCTCGACGAGCAGTACTTC.

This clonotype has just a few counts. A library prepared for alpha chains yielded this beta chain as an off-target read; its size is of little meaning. In DNA form, the CDR3 reads TGTGCCAGCAGCACCTGGACAGGGGTCTATGGCTACACCTTC. It is translated as CASSTWTGVYGYTF. V and J are TRBV5-4 and TRBJ1-2, with 9 bases aligning to TRBD1. This CDR3 region has 14 residues. Trimming cost V 4 bases and J 4 bases; bases outside gene matches: 5. CDR1 is SGHNT and CDR2 is YYREEE in the germline V gene (reference sequence).

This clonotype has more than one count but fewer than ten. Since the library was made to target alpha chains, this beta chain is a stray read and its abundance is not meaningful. The CDR3 DNA reads as TGTGCCAGCAGCCCCCTCGGCGGTGAGCAGTTCTTC. It yields the protein CASSPLGGEQFF. This chain uses TRBV3-1 with TRBJ2-1, with no clear D. Trimming stripped 4 bases from V and 9 bases from J, with 10 bases between. CDR3 length: 12 residues. Looked up from germline, CDR1 is LGHDT and CDR2 is YNNKEL (reference sequence).

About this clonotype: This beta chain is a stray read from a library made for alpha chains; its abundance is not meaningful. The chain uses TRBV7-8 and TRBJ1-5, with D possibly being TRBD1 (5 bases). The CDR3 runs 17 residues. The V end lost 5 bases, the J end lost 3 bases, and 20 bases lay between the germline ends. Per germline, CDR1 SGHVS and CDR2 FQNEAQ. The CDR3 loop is CASSPLGDRRNNQPQHF. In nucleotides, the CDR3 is TGTGCCAGCAGCCCCCTAGGTGACAGAAGGAACAATCAGCCCCAGCATTTT.

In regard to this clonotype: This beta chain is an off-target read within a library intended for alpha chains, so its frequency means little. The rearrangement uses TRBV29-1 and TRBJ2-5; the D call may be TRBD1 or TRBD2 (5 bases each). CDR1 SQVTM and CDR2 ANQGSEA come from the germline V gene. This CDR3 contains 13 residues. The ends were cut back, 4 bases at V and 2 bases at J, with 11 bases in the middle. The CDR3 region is CSVGDGGQETQYF. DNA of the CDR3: TGCAGCGTTGGGGACGGAGGACAAGAGACCCAGTACTTC.